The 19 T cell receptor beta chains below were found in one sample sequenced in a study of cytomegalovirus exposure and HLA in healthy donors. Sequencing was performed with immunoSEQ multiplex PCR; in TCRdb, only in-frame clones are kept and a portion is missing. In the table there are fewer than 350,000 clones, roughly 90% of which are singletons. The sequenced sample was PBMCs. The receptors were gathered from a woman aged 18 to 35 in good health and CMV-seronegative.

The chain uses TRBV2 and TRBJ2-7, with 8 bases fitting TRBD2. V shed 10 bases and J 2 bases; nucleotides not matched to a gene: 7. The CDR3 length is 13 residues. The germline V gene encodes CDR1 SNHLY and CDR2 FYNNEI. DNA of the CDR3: TGTGCCACGACCCGGGGGGGAGCCTACGAGCAGTACTTC. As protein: CATTRGGAYEQYF.

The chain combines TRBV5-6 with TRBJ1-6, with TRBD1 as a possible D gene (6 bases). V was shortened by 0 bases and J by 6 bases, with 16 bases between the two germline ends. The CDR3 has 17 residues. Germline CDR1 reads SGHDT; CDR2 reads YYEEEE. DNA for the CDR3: TGTGCCAGCAGCTTGGACAGGGAAGGGCTCTTTAATTCACCCCTCCACTTT. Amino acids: CASSLDREGLFNSPLHF.

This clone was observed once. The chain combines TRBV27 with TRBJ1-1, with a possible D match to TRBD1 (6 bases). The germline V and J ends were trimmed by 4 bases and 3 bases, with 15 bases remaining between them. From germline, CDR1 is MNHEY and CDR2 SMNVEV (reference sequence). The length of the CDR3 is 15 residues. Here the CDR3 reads CASSSPREGDTEAFF. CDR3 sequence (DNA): TGTGCCAGCAGTTCGCCCAGGGAGGGGGACACTGAAGCTTTCTTT.

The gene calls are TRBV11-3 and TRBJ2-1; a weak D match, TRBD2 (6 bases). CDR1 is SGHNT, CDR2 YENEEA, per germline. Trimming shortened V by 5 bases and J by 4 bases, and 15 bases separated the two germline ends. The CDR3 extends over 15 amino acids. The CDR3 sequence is CASSLGRDSYNEQFF. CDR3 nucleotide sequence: TGTGCCAGCAGCCTAGGCCGGGACTCTTACAATGAGCAGTTCTTC.

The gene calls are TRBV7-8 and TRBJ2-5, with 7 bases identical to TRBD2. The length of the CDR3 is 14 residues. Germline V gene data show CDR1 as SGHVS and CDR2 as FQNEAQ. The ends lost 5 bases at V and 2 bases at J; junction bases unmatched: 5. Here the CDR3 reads CASSPREVQETQYF. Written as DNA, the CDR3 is TGTGCCAGCAGCCCCCGGGAGGTTCAAGAGACCCAGTACTTC.

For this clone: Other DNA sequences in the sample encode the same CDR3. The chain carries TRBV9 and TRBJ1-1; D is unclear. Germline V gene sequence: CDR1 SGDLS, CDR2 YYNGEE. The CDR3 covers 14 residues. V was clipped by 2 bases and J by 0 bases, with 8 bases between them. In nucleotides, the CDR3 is TGTGCCAGCAGCGTTGGAGGAGTGAACACTGAAGCTTTCTTT. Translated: CASSVGGVNTEAFF.

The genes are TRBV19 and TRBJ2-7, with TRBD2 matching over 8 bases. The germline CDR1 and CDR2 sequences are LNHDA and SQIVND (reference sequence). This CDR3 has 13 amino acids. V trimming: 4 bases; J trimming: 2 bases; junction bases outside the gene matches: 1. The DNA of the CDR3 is TGTGCCAGTAGTAGCGGGAGGCCCTACGAGCAGTACTTC. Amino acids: CASSSGRPYEQYF.

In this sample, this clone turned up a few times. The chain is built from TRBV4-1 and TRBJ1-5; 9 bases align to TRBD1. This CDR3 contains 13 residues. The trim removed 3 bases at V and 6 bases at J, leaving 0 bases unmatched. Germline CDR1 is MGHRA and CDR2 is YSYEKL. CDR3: CASSQDRGQPQHF. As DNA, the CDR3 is TGCGCCAGCAGCCAGGACAGGGGTCAGCCCCAGCATTTT.

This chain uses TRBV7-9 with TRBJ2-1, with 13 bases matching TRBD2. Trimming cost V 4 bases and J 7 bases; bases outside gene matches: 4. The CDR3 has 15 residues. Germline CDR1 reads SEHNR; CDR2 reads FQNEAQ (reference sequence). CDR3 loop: CASSWTSGSLNEQFF. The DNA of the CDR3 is TGTGCCAGCAGCTGGACTAGCGGGAGCCTGAATGAGCAGTTCTTC. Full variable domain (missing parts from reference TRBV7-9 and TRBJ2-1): DTGVSQNPRHKITKRGQNVTFRCDPISEHNRLYWYRQTLGQGPEFLTYFQNEAQLEKSRLLSDRFSAERPKGSFSTLEIQRTEQGDSAMYLCASSWTSGSLNEQFFGPGTRLTVL.

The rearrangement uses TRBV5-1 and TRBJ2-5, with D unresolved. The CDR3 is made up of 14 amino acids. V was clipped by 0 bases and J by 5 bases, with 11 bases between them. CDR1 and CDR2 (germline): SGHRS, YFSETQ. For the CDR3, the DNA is TGCGCCAGCAGCTTGGAGGCATTCGGGGAGACCCAGTACTTC. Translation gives CASSLEAFGETQYF.

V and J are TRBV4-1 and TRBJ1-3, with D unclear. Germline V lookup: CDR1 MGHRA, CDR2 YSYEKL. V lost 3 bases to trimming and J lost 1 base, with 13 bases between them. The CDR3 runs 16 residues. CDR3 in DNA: TGCGCCAGCAGCCACCTTATCAGTGGTTCTGGAAACACCATATATTTT. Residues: CASSHLISGSGNTIYF.

The CDR3 DNA sequence: TGTGCCAGCAGGTCCACCGGGTATTATGGCTACACCTTC. Protein sequence: CASRSTGYYGYTF. This chain links TRBV27 with TRBJ1-2; D is ambiguous. The CDR3 runs to 13 residues. The V end lost 6 bases, the J end lost 5 bases, and 13 bases lay between the germline ends. Germline V gene data show CDR1 as MNHEY and CDR2 as SMNVEV (reference sequence).

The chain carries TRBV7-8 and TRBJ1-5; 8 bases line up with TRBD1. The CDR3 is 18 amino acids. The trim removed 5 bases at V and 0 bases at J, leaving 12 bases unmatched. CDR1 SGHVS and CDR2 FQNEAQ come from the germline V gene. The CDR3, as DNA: TGTGCCAGCAGCCTACAAGACAGGGGACCTTATAGCAATCAGCCCCAGCATTTT. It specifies CASSLQDRGPYSNQPQHF.

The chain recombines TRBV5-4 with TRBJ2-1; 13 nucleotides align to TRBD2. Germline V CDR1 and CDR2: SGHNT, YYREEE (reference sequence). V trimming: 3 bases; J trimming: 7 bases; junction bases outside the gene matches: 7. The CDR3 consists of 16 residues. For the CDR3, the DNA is TGTGCCAGCAGCTCAAAACGACTAGCGGGAGGAAATGAGCAGTTCTTC. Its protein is CASSSKRLAGGNEQFF.

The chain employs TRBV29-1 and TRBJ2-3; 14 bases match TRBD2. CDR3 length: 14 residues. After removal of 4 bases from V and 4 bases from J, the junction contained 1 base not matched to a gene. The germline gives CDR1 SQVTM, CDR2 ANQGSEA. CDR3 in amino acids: CSVGLAGGPDTQYF. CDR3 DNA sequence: TGCAGCGTTGGACTAGCGGGAGGGCCAGATACGCAGTATTTT.

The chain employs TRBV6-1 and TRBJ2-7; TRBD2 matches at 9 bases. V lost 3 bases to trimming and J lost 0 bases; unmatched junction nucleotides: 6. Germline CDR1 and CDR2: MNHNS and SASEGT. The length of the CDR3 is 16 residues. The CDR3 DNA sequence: TGTGCCAGCAGTGATATCCTAGCGGGGAGCTCCTACGAGCAGTACTTC. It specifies CASSDILAGSSYEQYF.

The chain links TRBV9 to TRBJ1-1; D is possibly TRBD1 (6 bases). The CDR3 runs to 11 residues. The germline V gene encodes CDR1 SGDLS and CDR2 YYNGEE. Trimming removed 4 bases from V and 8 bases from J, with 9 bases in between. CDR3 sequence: CASSPGTEAFF. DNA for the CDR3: TGTGCCAGCAGCCCTGGGACAGAAGCTTTCTTT.

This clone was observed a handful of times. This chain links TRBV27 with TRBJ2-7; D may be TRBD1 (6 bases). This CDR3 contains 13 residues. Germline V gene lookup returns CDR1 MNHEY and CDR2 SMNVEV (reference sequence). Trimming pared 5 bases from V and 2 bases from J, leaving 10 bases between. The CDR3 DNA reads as TGTGCCAGCAGTAGGGGGACCGCCTACGAGCAGTACTTC. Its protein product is CASSRGTAYEQYF.

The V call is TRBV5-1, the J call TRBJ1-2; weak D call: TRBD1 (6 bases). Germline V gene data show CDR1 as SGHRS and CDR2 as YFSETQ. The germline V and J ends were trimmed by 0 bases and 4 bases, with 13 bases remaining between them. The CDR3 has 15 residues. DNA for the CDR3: TGCGCCAGCAGCTTGGGACAGGCAGGTGGCTATGGCTACACCTTC. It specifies CASSLGQAGGYGYTF.